The present entry profiles one T cell receptor beta chain with its context. The antigen is not known. The source of the sample is a study of identical twins. Points from the study as a whole: Reduced insertions were recorded for abundant cord blood beta clonotypes, with no such pattern in memory repertoires. Monozygotic twins shared more out-of-frame TCR alpha than recombination models predicted. Diverse VJ usage suggested most zero-insertion clonotypes were not invariant T cells.

TCRdb ran MiXCR on the 5' RACE reads and lists one entry per CDR3 protein. The data contain hundreds of thousands of distinct CDR3 sequences, 8.6% of them singletons. This sample was shared with a second study, whose subject was yellow fever vaccine responses in identical twins.

What was sequenced was PBMCs. The clonotype comes from a woman between 18 and 29 years old in good health.

The chain's CDR3 is CASSQGTGFDGELFF. The CDR3, as DNA: TGCGCCAGCAGCCAGGGGACAGGGTTCGACGGGGAGCTGTTTTTT. The J gene is TRBJ2-2, the V gene TRBV4-3; 9 nucleotides agree with TRBD1. The CDR3 runs to 15 residues. The germline V gene has CDR1 LGHNA and CDR2 YSLEER. Trimming cost V 3 bases and J 7 bases; bases outside gene matches: 6.